A single sample gave rise to the 28 T cell receptor beta chains below, sequenced in a study of shared clonotypes between healthy human individuals. Clones were read by immunoSEQ multiplex PCR, and TCRdb kept only the in-frame ones, dropping some. The sample holds roughly 1.4 million clones, around 98.5% seen once. Sequences were obtained from naive CD4+ T cells sorted from blood. The subset here: CD45RA+ positively selected. These receptors were collected from a man aged 25-45 years in good health.

This sequence joins TRBV4-1 and TRBJ2-7; 10 bases map to TRBD2. CDR1 is MGHRA and CDR2 is YSYEKL in the germline V gene. The length of the CDR3 is 18 residues. V was pared by 0 bases and J by 3 bases, with 11 bases of the junction left unmatched. The CDR3 DNA reads as TGCGCCAGCAGCCAAGAATTATCCTTAGCGGGAGGATTCTACGAGCAGTACTTC. Translation: CASSQELSLAGGFYEQYF.

J is TRBJ2-5 and V is TRBV29-1; 8 nucleotides align to TRBD1. J was trimmed by 4 bases and V by 6 bases; bases with no gene match: 4. CDR1 and CDR2 (germline): SQVTM, ANQGSEA. The CDR3 length is 12 residues. This CDR3 is CSVVDRGETQYF. In nucleotides, the CDR3 is TGCAGCGTGGTCGACAGGGGAGAGACCCAGTACTTC.

CDR3 nucleotide sequence: TGTGCCAGCACCGTGGGGTCAGCCTCCTACAATGAGCAGTTCTTC. Its translation is CASTVGSASYNEQFF. V is TRBV7-2 and J is TRBJ2-1; D is uncertain. Trimming took off 7 bases at V and 0 bases at J, with 13 bases between the two ends. The germline V gene has CDR1 SGHTA and CDR2 FQGNSA. CDR3 length: 15 residues.

As for this clone: One junction end does not reproduce the germline sequence, and a read error may be involved. The chain combines TRBV7-7 with TRBJ2-2; the match to TRBD1 covers 8 bases. This CDR3 is built from 14 residues. Germline V gene data show CDR1 as SSHAT and CDR2 as FNYEAQ (reference sequence). In nucleotides, the CDR3 is TGTGCTAGCAGCGCCGGACAGGGCACCGGGGAGCTGTTTTTT. This sequence encodes CASSAGQGTGELFF.

The chain has TRBV14 and TRBJ2-7; unclear D gene. The CDR3 is 14 residues long. The V end lost 1 base, the J end lost 4 bases, and 11 bases lay between the germline ends. CDR1 is SGHDN and CDR2 is FVKESK in the germline V gene. CDR3 amino acids: CASSQGRNLYEQYF. As DNA, the CDR3 is TGTGCCAGCAGCCAAGGCAGGAATCTTTACGAGCAGTACTTC.

The chain links TRBV28 to TRBJ2-2; 16 nucleotides agree with TRBD2. This CDR3 region has 20 residues. The germline gives CDR1 MDHEN, CDR2 SYDVKM. V shed 4 bases, J shed 4 bases, and the junction held 12 bases outside the gene matches. CDR3 protein: CASSSDSGTSGRASTGELFF. DNA for the CDR3: TGTGCCAGCAGTTCCGACTCCGGGACTAGCGGGAGGGCCTCCACCGGGGAGCTGTTTTTT.

On this clone itself: Within the sample, other DNA sequences also encode this same CDR3. This rearrangement joins TRBV7-3 to TRBJ1-5; no definite D call. V gave up 2 bases and J gave up 1 base, with 3 bases separating them. The CDR3 runs to 13 residues. The germline V gene encodes CDR1 SGHTA and CDR2 FQGTGA. The CDR3: CASSLDSNQPQHF. In DNA form, the CDR3 reads TGTGCCAGCAGCTTAGACAGCAATCAGCCCCAGCATTTT. Combining the CDR3 with reference TRBV7-3 and TRBJ1-5 gives the whole variable domain GAGVSQTPSNKVTEKGKYVELRCDPISGHTALYWYRQSLGQGPEFLIYFQGTGAADDSGLPNDRFFAVRPEGSVSTLKIQRTERGDSAVYLCASSLDSNQPQHFGDGTRLSIL.

The V gene is TRBV15, the J gene TRBJ1-1; D gene unclear. V lost 0 bases to trimming and J lost 9 bases, with 11 bases between them. Germline-derived CDR1 and CDR2 are LNHNV and YYDKDF (reference sequence). The CDR3 contains 13 residues. CDR3 protein: CATSRDRSAQAFF. The CDR3 DNA reads as TGTGCCACCAGCAGAGACCGATCAGCTCAAGCTTTCTTT.

The chain combines TRBV28 with TRBJ1-4, with D uncertain. V dropped 6 bases and J dropped 5 bases, with 13 bases sitting between them. CDR3 size: 14 residues. Germline values: CDR1 MDHEN, CDR2 SYDVKM. The DNA for the CDR3 is TGTGCCAGCAGACCCACACCGGCGAATGAAAAACTGTTTTTT. Translating gives CASRPTPANEKLFF. The whole variable domain, remainder taken from reference TRBV28 and TRBJ1-4, is DVKVTQSSRYLVKRTGEKVFLECVQDMDHENMFWYRQDPGLGLRLIYFSYDVKMKEKGDIPEGYSVSREKKERFSLILESASTNQTSMYLCASRPTPANEKLFFGSGTQLSVL.

The sample holds one count of this clone. This rearrangement joins TRBV28 to TRBJ1-4; D is undetermined. Germline lookup yields CDR1 MDHEN and CDR2 SYDVKM. This CDR3 has 15 amino acids. The V and J ends lost 2 bases and 8 bases respectively, with 15 bases between them. This CDR3 is CASSLGVPAGEKLFF. In DNA form, the CDR3 reads TGTGCCAGCAGTTTAGGAGTCCCGGCGGGGGAAAAACTGTTTTTT.

This clone has a single count. The chain links TRBV29-1 to TRBJ2-1, with D hard to call. The CDR3 is made up of 12 amino acids. CDR1 SQVTM and CDR2 ANQGSEA come from the germline V gene. The V gene lost 6 bases and the J gene lost 8 bases, with 14 bases spanning the gap. This CDR3 reads CSVNGDLDEQFF. The DNA of the CDR3 is TGCAGCGTAAATGGGGATCTGGATGAGCAGTTCTTC.

This chain joins TRBV19 and TRBJ1-5; 7 bases are shared with TRBD1. The CDR3 is made up of 19 amino acids. Unmatched junction bases numbered 15, after V lost 3 bases and J lost 1 base. Germline assignment: CDR1 LNHDA and CDR2 SQIVND (reference sequence). The CDR3 DNA follows: TGTGCCAGTAGTATTATCGATATTACTGGCAGGGGGAGCAATCAGCCCCAGCATTTT. This sequence encodes CASSIIDITGRGSNQPQHF.

The chain links TRBV7-8 to TRBJ1-4, with 8 positions matching TRBD1. J was trimmed by 8 bases and V by 2 bases; bases with no gene match: 7. There are 15 residues in the CDR3. Looked up from germline, CDR1 is SGHVS and CDR2 is FQNEAQ. CDR3 in amino acids: CASSLPGQGVEKLFF. The CDR3, as DNA: TGTGCCAGCAGCTTACCCGGACAGGGCGTCGAAAAACTGTTTTTT. The full variable domain, rest sourced from reference TRBV7-8 and TRBJ1-4, is GAGVSQSPRYKVAKRGQDVALRCDPISGHVSLFWYQQALGQGPEFLTYFQNEAQLDKSGLPSDRFFAERPEGSVSTLKIQRTQQEDSAVYLCASSLPGQGVEKLFFGSGTQLSVL.

This clone came up once. The chain employs TRBV27 and TRBJ2-1; 8 bases align to TRBD2. This CDR3 comprises 18 residues. CDR1 and CDR2 (germline): MNHEY, SMNVEV (reference sequence). Trimming took 7 bases from V and 1 from J; bases not matched to a gene: 15. This CDR3 is CASNDRDSRGGSYNEQFF. The CDR3 bases are TGTGCCAGCAATGACCGGGACTCCCGGGGGGGTTCCTACAATGAGCAGTTCTTC.

With regard to this clone: Distinct nucleotide sequences in the sample also encode this CDR3. The chain combines TRBV4-3 with TRBJ1-2; TRBD1 matches at 7 bases. With 1 base clipped from V and 2 bases from J, the junction kept 1 base outside the gene matches. The CDR3 sequence is 14 residues long. Germline V gives CDR1 LGHNA, CDR2 YSLEER. CDR3 protein: CASSQGTGNYGYTF. In DNA form, the CDR3 reads TGCGCCAGCAGCCAAGGGACAGGAAACTATGGCTACACCTTC.

This clone has just one count. The chain combines TRBV5-1 with TRBJ2-7; TRBD1 is a possible D gene (5 bases). CDR3 length: 14 residues. Germline V gene data show CDR1 as SGHRS and CDR2 as YFSETQ. V was clipped by 1 base and J by 1 base, with 9 bases between them. Here the CDR3 reads CASSLIGESYEQYF. The CDR3 region has the DNA TGCGCCAGCAGCTTGATAGGGGAATCCTACGAGCAGTACTTC.

This clone was seen a single time. CDR3 region: CASSEQAYMNTEAFF. The CDR3 DNA reads as TGTGCCAGCAGTGAACAGGCCTACATGAACACTGAAGCTTTCTTT. The chain is built from TRBV6-1 and TRBJ1-1; D gene unclear. V lost 2 bases to trimming and J lost 0 bases, with 10 bases between them. This CDR3 comprises 15 residues. CDR1 and CDR2 from the germline V gene are MNHNS and SASEGT.

The V call is TRBV5-1, the J call TRBJ1-1, with 8 bases identical to TRBD1. The CDR3 totals 15 residues. The germline gives CDR1 SGHRS, CDR2 YFSETQ. Trimming took 0 bases from V and 4 from J; bases not matched to a gene: 5. CDR3 loop: CASSLVQGARTEAFF. DNA of the CDR3: TGCGCCAGCAGCTTGGTGCAGGGGGCGCGCACTGAAGCTTTCTTT.

This clone was observed a single time. The J gene is TRBJ2-1, the V gene TRBV7-6; maybe TRBD2 (6 bases). Trimming stripped 8 bases from V and 8 bases from J, with 13 bases between. The germline gives CDR1 SGHVS, CDR2 FNYEAQ. The CDR3 totals 12 residues. CDR3: CASQGGSYEQFF. The CDR3 DNA sequence: TGTGCCAGCCAAGGAGGGTCCTATGAGCAGTTCTTC.

This clone was detected only once. The rearrangement uses TRBV6-1 and TRBJ2-7; 7 bases agree with TRBD1. This CDR3 comprises 14 residues. Germline loops: CDR1 MNHNS, CDR2 SASEGT. After removal of 6 bases from V and 3 bases from J, the junction contained 8 bases not matched to a gene. The CDR3 protein is CASSLTGPHYEQYF. DNA for the CDR3: TGTGCCAGCAGCCTGACAGGGCCCCACTACGAGCAGTACTTC.

This clone was observed once. The V gene is TRBV6-1, the J gene TRBJ1-1; D gene ambiguous. The germline CDR1 and CDR2 sequences are MNHNS and SASEGT. This CDR3 is 14 amino acids long. V was pared by 0 bases and J by 11 bases, with 16 bases between. CDR3 sequence reads: CASSEAPSQHPAFF. The CDR3 DNA sequence: TGTGCCAGCAGTGAAGCCCCGTCTCAGCACCCCGCTTTCTTT.

This sequence joins TRBV10-2 and TRBJ1-2; no definite D call. V was cut by 0 bases and J by 2 bases, with 13 bases left in between. The CDR3 has 16 residues. Germline CDR1 reads WSHSY; CDR2 reads SAAADI. This CDR3 reads CASSESNTGSNYGYTF. DNA of the CDR3: TGCGCCAGCAGTGAGTCTAATACGGGGTCGAACTATGGCTACACCTTC.

J is TRBJ2-7 and V is TRBV4-1; 13 bases line up with TRBD2. The CDR3 length is 17 residues. Germline loops: CDR1 MGHRA, CDR2 YSYEKL. V lost 4 bases, J lost 3 bases, and 9 bases stayed unmatched. The CDR3 coding sequence is TGCGCCAGCAGCCTACTACCGGGACTAGCGGGATTCTACGAGCAGTACTTC. It translates to CASSLLPGLAGFYEQYF.

The V and J genes are TRBV18 and TRBJ2-4, with D possibly TRBD1 on 5 matching bases. Trimming stripped 2 bases from V and 3 bases from J, with 8 bases between. Germline CDR1 and CDR2: KGHSH and LQKENI. The CDR3 consists of 14 residues. The CDR3 loop is CASSPGAVKNIQYF. CDR3 nucleotides: TGTGCCAGCTCACCAGGGGCTGTCAAAAACATTCAGTACTTC.

Details on this clone: The same CDR3 also results from other DNA sequences found in this sample. The chain carries TRBV5-1 and TRBJ2-3; 9 bases agree with TRBD2. V was clipped by 2 bases and J by 1 base; unmatched bases: 2. In germline, CDR1 is SGHRS, CDR2 YFSETQ. The CDR3 contains 15 residues. The CDR3 here is CASSFLAGGTDTQYF. As DNA, the CDR3 is TGCGCCAGCAGCTTTTTAGCGGGGGGCACAGATACGCAGTATTTT.

The chain couples TRBV10-3 to TRBJ2-5; 8 nucleotides align to TRBD1. This CDR3 is 11 amino acids long. J was trimmed by 4 bases and V by 10 bases; bases with no gene match: 2. Germline CDR1 is ENHRY and CDR2 is SYGVKD. The CDR3 nucleotides are TGTGCCAGCACAGGGGGAGAGACCCAGTACTTC. This codes for CASTGGETQYF.

The chain employs TRBV14 and TRBJ1-2; 8 positions match TRBD1. Unmatched junction bases numbered 7, after V lost 6 bases and J lost 4 bases. Germline CDR1 SGHDN, CDR2 FVKESK. The CDR3 totals 14 residues. The CDR3 loop is CASRLTGALYGYTF. CDR3 nucleotides: TGTGCCAGCAGATTGACAGGGGCCCTCTATGGCTACACCTTC.

The rearrangement uses TRBV29-1 and TRBJ2-3; D is ambiguous. V was trimmed by 6 bases and J by 2 bases, leaving 15 bases between them. This CDR3 is 14 amino acids long. The germline gives CDR1 SQVTM, CDR2 ANQGSEA. CDR3 amino acids: CSVKEAFHTDTQYF. CDR3 in DNA: TGCAGCGTGAAAGAGGCGTTCCACACAGATACGCAGTATTTT.